Here is one TCR beta chain with its context. Its antigen is unidentified. This sample stems from a study of blood T cells in healthy people across ages. Study-wide results and caveats: TCR beta diversity tracked closely with naive T cell percentage. Relative to aged donors, long-lived donors carried more naive CD4+ cells and displayed higher diversity.

Drawing of peripheral blood yielded about 9.8 milliliters from each donor. The germline V and J ends were trimmed by 4 bases and 1 base, with 7 bases remaining between them. Per the germline V gene, CDR1 is DFQATT and CDR2 is SNEGSKA (reference sequence). The CDR3 consists of 12 residues. For the second PCR, which ran for about 7 to 11 cycles, a sample-barcoded 5' primer and a J-beta primer mix were used. A tag from a template-switch adaptor with 12 random nucleotides marked each cDNA molecule. TCRdb recomputed calls from the 5' RACE reads with MiXCR, one row per CDR3 protein. The table records some 1.6 million distinct CDR3 sequences, almost 35% of them present only once.

The J gene is TRBJ2-5, the V gene TRBV20-1, with no clear D. Sequenced: blood. The receptor was isolated from a woman in her 30s in good health. CDR3 in amino acids: CSAIRTQETQYF. CDR3 DNA: TGCAGTGCTATTCGTACCCAAGAGACCCAGTACTTC.